This TCR beta chain was identified during a study of T cell responses to AZD1222 COVID-19 vaccine (dated by TCRdb to the early 2020s). Background for the entire study: AZD1222 recipients with second doses at about 4 weeks or about 12 weeks were pooled, because spike-specific TCR depth and breadth did not differ between schedules. Trial participants were enrolled by age into 18-55, 56-69 and 70-plus year subgroups, with approximately 160, 26 and 62 TCR-sequenced participants respectively. TCR sequencing was performed for 230 to 250 trial participants, of whom some 200 were given two doses of AZD1222 and some 26 were given two doses of MenACWY control vaccine. Study-wide conclusions, independent of this receptor: Spike-specific TCR breadth and depth rose significantly after two AZD1222 doses compared with day 0 and with MenACWY recipients. Because no day 14 peak-response samples were available, the repertoires could be characterized only after the peak T cell response. Conclusions about previously exposed vaccinees were limited because only five to seven AZD1222 recipients were SARS-CoV-2 seropositive at baseline. The 56-69-year group was small, and its depth increase did not reach significance, likely because of low power. Reportedly, close to half of the unique spike-specific TCRs recognized epitopes lying outside the regions that are mutated in the B.1.351 and B.1.1.7 variants. The vaccine-associated CD4 TCRs covered the entire spike protein, and the dominant responses fell in regions 160-218 and 743-854. Participants were mostly white British and included more females than males, and it was suggested by the authors that clonal diversity may have been underestimated.

The CDR3 regions of human TCRbeta chains were analyzed by immunosequencing. In the paper's pipeline: Repertoire TCRs were matched against a reference library of SARS-CoV-2-specific TCRs generated with the MIRA antigen-specificity platform. Breadth meant the fraction of unique TCRs that were SARS-CoV-2-associated, whereas depth meant the fraction of total T cells that were SARS-CoV-2-associated. Each spike-specific TCR was assigned to its reactive spike region and to a CD4 or CD8 class using the MIRA data. Log10-transformed breadth and depth values were compared by one-way ANOVA with Sidak's multiple comparisons tests. TCRdb obtained this table from immuneACCESS and retained in-frame rearrangements with V and J assigned. These tables miss some clones; where compared with another copy, unresolved V genes account for less than half of the shortfall, and the remainder is unexplained. V and J calls and clone size follow that table, whereas D and trimming were derived from the DNA. The sample table records some 140,000 clones; about 92% of these occur just once. About 3% of the sample is in the top ten clones.

Per the publication, the time point label means: baseline before first vaccination. Vaccinee samples came from UK trials COV001 and COV002, including a single-blind randomized controlled phase 2/3 trial of AZD1222 (ChAdOx1 nCoV-19) in healthy adults. For TCRbeta chain sequencing, PBMC samples were collected from trial participants at day 0 and at day 28 after the second dose. On this clone itself: Its antigen has not been determined. One base away there is no much larger clone; base qualities are not given.

Sample: peripheral blood, taken on day 0 of AZD1222 vaccination. This receptor was identified in an adult in good health.

The DNA sequence reads TGTGCCAGCAGTTTACTGGGACAGCCTAGCACAGATACGCAGTATTTT. The resulting protein is CASSLLGQPSTDTQYF. The chain couples TRBV28 to TRBJ2-3; TRBD1 fits 7 bases in the junction. The germline V gene provides CDR1 MDHEN and CDR2 SYDVKM. V ends up 2 bases short and J 0 bases short, with an unmatched junction base count of 5. The CDR3 measures 16 amino acids from cysteine to phenylalanine. The only DNA kept is the CDR3, 48 bases in frame from the first base.